These T cell receptor beta chains were read from a single sample in a study of blood T cell repertoires in COVID-19. The repertoire was sequenced with immunoSEQ multiplex PCR; TCRdb's copy has only in-frame clones and lacks some. Here the sample spans 300,000 to 400,000 clones, approximately 90% being singletons. Sequencing was carried out using PBMCs or T cells enriched from blood (not recorded which). These TCRs come from a woman between 18 and 29 years old who had recovered from COVID-19. Each CDR3 is given with its conserved first and last residue. The D gene is left open where the match is weak. Some rows mark clone size as missing; the rest say once, few, many or name a class of expanded clone.

abundance: NA; d_gene: NA; j_gene: TRBJ2-5; v_gene: TRBV24-1; CDR3nt: TGTGCCACCAGTAAGGGGCAGACCCAGTACTTC; CDR3aa: CATSKGQTQYF
abundance: once; d_gene: TRBD1; j_gene: TRBJ2-5; v_gene: TRBV19; CDR3nt: TGTGCCAGTAGTCCCGGGACAGGGGGCCGGGAGACCCAGTACTTC; CDR3aa: CASSPGTGGRETQYF
abundance: NA; d_gene: TRBD1; j_gene: TRBJ1-5; v_gene: TRBV30; CDR3nt: TGTGCCTGGAGTGACACCGACAGGGGGATTCAGCCCCAGCATTTT; CDR3aa: CAWSDTDRGIQPQHF
abundance: NA; d_gene: NA; j_gene: TRBJ1-2; v_gene: TRBV5-1; CDR3nt: TGCGCCAGCAGCTTCTTTTTGGAGGGTAACTATGGCTACACCTTC; CDR3aa: CASSFFLEGNYGYTF
abundance: NA; d_gene: NA; j_gene: TRBJ1-5; v_gene: TRBV30; CDR3nt: TGTGCCTGGGGATTACCCTTAGGGGGCAATCAGCCCCAGCATTTT; CDR3aa: CAWGLPLGGNQPQHF
abundance: NA; d_gene: TRBD1; j_gene: TRBJ1-4; v_gene: TRBV15; CDR3nt: TGTGCCACCAGCAGAGACTCTCCCAAACCGACAGGGGGTAATGAAAAACTGTTTTTT; CDR3aa: CATSRDSPKPTGGNEKLFF
abundance: once; d_gene: TRBD1; j_gene: TRBJ1-3; v_gene: TRBV6-5; CDR3nt: TGTGCCAGCAGTTCCAGCAGGGGGGATGGAAACACCATATATTTT; CDR3aa: CASSSSRGDGNTIYF
abundance: NA; d_gene: TRBD1; j_gene: TRBJ1-2; v_gene: TRBV2; CDR3nt: TGTGCCAGCAGGCAGGGGGCCGCTGGCTACACCTTC; CDR3aa: CASRQGAAGYTF
abundance: NA; d_gene: NA; j_gene: TRBJ1-1; v_gene: TRBV27; CDR3nt: TGTGCCAGCAGCCTCTCCCCCAGGGAAGCAGCTTTCTTT; CDR3aa: CASSLSPREAAFF
abundance: once; d_gene: NA; j_gene: TRBJ1-2; v_gene: TRBV5-5; CDR3nt: TGTGCCAGCAGCTTGGAGGCGGGTTTCGATCTACCCTATGGCTACACCTTC; CDR3aa: CASSLEAGFDLPYGYTF
abundance: NA; d_gene: NA; j_gene: TRBJ2-7; v_gene: TRBV27; CDR3nt: TGTGCCAGCAGTTTATCAGGTGGACGGGGGGCCAGCGATTGGGAGCAGTACTTC; CDR3aa: CASSLSGGRGASDWEQYF
abundance: few; d_gene: NA; j_gene: TRBJ2-7; v_gene: TRBV7-9; CDR3nt: TGTGCCAGCAGCTTTACAGGGCTGGGGGAGCAGTACTTC; CDR3aa: CASSFTGLGEQYF
abundance: NA; d_gene: TRBD1; j_gene: TRBJ1-1; v_gene: TRBV2; CDR3nt: TGTGCCAGCAGTCCTGGACAGGGGAACACTGAAGCTTTCTTT; CDR3aa: CASSPGQGNTEAFF
abundance: NA; d_gene: NA; j_gene: TRBJ1-5; v_gene: TRBV6-5; CDR3nt: TGTGCCAGCACCCTTCAGGGAAGGGAACAGCCCCAGCATTTT; CDR3aa: CASTLQGREQPQHF
abundance: NA; d_gene: NA; j_gene: TRBJ2-7; v_gene: TRBV5-8; CDR3nt: TGTGCCAGCAGCTTGATGAGTCTTAGCTTGAACGAGCAGTACTTC; CDR3aa: CASSLMSLSLNEQYF
abundance: NA; d_gene: NA; j_gene: TRBJ2-3; v_gene: TRBV3-1/TRBV3-2; CDR3nt: TGTGCCAGCAGCCAAGAAAGGCTAGCAGGAACAGATACGCAGTATTTT; CDR3aa: CASSQERLAGTDTQYF
abundance: NA; d_gene: TRBD2; j_gene: TRBJ2-1; v_gene: TRBV7-2; CDR3nt: TGTGCCAGCAGCCCGAGGGAGGGCATGTACAATGAGCAGTTCTTC; CDR3aa: CASSPREGMYNEQFF
abundance: NA; d_gene: TRBD1; j_gene: TRBJ1-6; v_gene: TRBV5-1; CDR3nt: TGCGCCAGCAGCTGGGACAGCGAACTAAATTCACCCCTCCACTTT; CDR3aa: CASSWDSELNSPLHF
abundance: NA; d_gene: NA; j_gene: TRBJ1-2; v_gene: TRBV10-2; CDR3nt: TGCGCCAGCAGTGAGTCCGCGGGGGGCAGCCGTAACTATGGCTACACCTTC; CDR3aa: CASSESAGGSRNYGYTF
abundance: NA; d_gene: TRBD1; j_gene: TRBJ1-1; v_gene: TRBV5-1; CDR3nt: TGCGCCAGCCGGTGGCAGGGGGCGCGGAGCACTGAAGCTTTCTTT; CDR3aa: CASRWQGARSTEAFF